This T cell receptor beta chain was recorded in a study of CD8+CD57+ T cells in acquired aplastic anemia. Study at large: Quantities of DNA derived from sorted CD4+ and CD8+ cells averaged approximately 3.3 ug.

Patients who underwent sequencing had shown CD8+CD57+ cell expansion by flow cytometry. Patients had received no therapy at the time of blood sampling. Turning to this clonotype: Its antigen is unidentified.

CDR3 and TCR beta VDJ profiling relied on genomic DNA as the template. TCRdb reanalysed the reads using MiXCR and keeps one entry per CDR3 protein. The sample contains approximately 59,000 distinct CDR3 sequences, approximately 54% of which appear only once. Looked up from germline, CDR1 is MNHEY and CDR2 is SVGAGI. V was clipped by 5 bases and J by 4 bases, with 8 bases between them. The CDR3 covers 12 residues. Points from the study as a whole: Both patients and controls carried the same twenty-nine CD8+ CDR3 sequences.

The sequence derives from a human donor with aplastic anemia. The specimen sequenced was sorted CD4+, CD8+, or CD8+CD57+ T cells (not recorded which) from PBMCs. The chain joins TRBV6-5 to TRBJ1-2; D gene unclear. Here the CDR3 DNA reads TGTGCCAGCAGTGCCTCGAGCTATGGCTACACCTTC. Translating gives CASSASSYGYTF.